This T cell receptor (beta chain) was sequenced during a study of blood T cell repertoires in COVID-19. As for the study in general: PBMCs, B-cell-depleted T cells, or T cells provided the cDNA or gDNA that made up the material.

Individuals aged roughly 18 to 95 years were recruited from 20 to 25 US areas. After removal of 7 bases from V and 4 bases from J, the junction contained 8 bases not matched to a gene. The CDR3 contains 14 residues. Per the germline V gene, CDR1 is MNHEY and CDR2 is SVGAGI. Per the original data handling: Researchers report that nucleated cell counts were estimated from reference gene primer amplification. Repertoires were generated with immunoSEQ multiplex PCR, while TCRdb's copy carries only in-frame clones and drops some. D and trimming come from the DNA, and the V and J calls and clone size come from that table. The sample holds about 260,000 clones, about nine tenths seen once.

The receptor's source is a woman aged 25 to 39 with acute COVID-19. The sample consisted of PBMCs or T cells enriched from blood (not recorded which). J is TRBJ2-5 and V is TRBV6-5; 8 positions match TRBD2. The CDR3 DNA follows: TGTGCCAGCATGGGTAGCGGGATTGCAGAGACCCAGTACTTC. Translating it yields CASMGSGIAETQYF.